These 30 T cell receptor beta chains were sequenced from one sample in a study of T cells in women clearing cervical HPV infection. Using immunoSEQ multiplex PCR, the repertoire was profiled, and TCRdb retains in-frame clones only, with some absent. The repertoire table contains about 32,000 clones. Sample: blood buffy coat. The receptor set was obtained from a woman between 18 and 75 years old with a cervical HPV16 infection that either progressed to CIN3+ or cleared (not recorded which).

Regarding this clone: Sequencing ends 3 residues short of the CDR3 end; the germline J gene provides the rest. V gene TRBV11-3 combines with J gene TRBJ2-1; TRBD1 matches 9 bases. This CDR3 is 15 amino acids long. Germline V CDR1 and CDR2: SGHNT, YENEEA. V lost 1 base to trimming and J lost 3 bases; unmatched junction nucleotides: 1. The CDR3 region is CASSLGTGVYNEQFF. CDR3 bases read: TGTGCCAGCAGCTTAGGGACAGGGGTCTACAATGAG.

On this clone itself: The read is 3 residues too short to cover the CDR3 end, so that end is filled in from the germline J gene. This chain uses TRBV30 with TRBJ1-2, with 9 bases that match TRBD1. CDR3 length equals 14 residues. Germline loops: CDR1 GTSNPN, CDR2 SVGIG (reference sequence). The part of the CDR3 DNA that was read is TGTGCCTGGAACCCCCACAGGGGGCGAGGGGAC. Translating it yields CAWNPHRGRGD. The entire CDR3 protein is CAWNPHRGRGDYTF.

The covered CDR3 bases are TGTGCCAGCAGCTCCGACAGGGTTCCAGACGATGAG. As protein: CASSSDRVPDDE. The entire CDR3 is CASSSDRVPDDEQFF. The chain combines TRBV7-2 with TRBJ2-1; 7 bases are shared with TRBD1. The missing CDR3 end, 3 residues past where the read stops, is filled in from the germline J gene. CDR1 and CDR2 from the germline V gene are SGHTA and FQGNSA. The junction had 11 bases not matched to a gene; V was cut back by 4 bases and J by 8 bases. This CDR3 is built from 15 residues.

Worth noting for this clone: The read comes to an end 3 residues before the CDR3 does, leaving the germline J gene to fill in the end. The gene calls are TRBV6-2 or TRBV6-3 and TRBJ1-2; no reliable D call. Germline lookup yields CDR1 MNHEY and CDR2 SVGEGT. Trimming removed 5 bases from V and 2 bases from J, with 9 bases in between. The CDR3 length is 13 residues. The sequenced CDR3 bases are TGTGCCAGCAGTCCCGACGGGAACTATGGC. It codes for CASSPDGNYG. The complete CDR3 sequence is CASSPDGNYGYTF.

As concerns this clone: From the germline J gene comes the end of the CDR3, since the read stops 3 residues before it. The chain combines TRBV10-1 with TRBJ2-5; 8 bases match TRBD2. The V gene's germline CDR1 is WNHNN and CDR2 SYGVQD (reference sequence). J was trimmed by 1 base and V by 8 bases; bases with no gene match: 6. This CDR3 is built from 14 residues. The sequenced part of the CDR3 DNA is TGCGCCAGCGGTTCCGGGACTAGCCAAGAGACC. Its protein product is CASGSGTSQET. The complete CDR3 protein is CASGSGTSQETQYF.

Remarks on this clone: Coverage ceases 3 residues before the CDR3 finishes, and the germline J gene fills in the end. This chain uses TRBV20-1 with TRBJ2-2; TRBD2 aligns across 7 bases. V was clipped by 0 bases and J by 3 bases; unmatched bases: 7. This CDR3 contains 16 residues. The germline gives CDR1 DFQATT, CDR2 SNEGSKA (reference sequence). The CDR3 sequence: CSARDSGAGDTGELFF. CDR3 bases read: TGCAGTGCTAGAGATAGTGGGGCGGGGGACACCGGGGAG.

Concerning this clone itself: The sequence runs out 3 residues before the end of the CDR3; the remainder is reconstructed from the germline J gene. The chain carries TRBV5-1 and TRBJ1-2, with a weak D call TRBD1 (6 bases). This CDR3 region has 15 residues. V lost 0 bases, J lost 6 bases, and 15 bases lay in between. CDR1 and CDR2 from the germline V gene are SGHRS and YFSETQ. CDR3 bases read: TGCGCCAGCAGCTTGGGGTACAGGGAAGGGCATGGC. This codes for CASSLGYREGHG. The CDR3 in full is CASSLGYREGHGYTF.

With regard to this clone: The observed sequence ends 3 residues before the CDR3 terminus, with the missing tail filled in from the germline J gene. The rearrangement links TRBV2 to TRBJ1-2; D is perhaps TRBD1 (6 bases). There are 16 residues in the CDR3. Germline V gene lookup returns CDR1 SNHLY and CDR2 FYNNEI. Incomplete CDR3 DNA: TGTGCCAGCAGGGCCCGGACTAGCGGGGGCTACAATGAC. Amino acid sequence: CASRARTSGGYND. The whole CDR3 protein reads CASRARTSGGYNDYTF.

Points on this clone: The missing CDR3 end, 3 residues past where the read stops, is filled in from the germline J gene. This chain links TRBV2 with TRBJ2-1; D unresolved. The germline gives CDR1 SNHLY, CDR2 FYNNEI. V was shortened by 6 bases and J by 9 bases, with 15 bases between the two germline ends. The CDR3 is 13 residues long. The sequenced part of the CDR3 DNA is TGTGCCAGCAGCATCACTACCAACGCTGAG. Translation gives CASSITTNAE. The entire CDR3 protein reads CASSITTNAEQFF.

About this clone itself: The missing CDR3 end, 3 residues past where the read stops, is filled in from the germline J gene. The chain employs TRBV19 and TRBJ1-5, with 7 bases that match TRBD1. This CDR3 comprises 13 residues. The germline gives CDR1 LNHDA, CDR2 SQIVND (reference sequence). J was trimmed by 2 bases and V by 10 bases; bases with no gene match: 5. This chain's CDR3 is CATDRVGNQPQHF. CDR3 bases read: TGTGCCACCGACAGGGTGGGCAATCAGCCC.

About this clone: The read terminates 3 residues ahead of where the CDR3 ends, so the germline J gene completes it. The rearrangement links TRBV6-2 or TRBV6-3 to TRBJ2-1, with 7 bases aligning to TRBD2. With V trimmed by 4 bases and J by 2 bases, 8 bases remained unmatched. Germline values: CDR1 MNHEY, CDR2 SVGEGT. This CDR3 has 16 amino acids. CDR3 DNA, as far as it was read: TGTGCCAGCAGTTCTAACGACGGGGGGACCTACAATGAG. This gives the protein CASSSNDGGTYNE. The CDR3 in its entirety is CASSSNDGGTYNEQFF.

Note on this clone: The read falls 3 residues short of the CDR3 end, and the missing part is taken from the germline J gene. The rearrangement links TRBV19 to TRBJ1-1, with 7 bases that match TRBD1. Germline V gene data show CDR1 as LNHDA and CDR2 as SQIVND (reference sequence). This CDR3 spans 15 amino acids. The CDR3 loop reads CATSMWQGEVDTAFF. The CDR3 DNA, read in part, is TGTGCCACCTCAATGTGGCAGGGGGAAGTAGATACG.

The CDR3 loop reads CASSNDRGETQYF. CDR3 bases read: TGTGCCAGTAGTAACGACAGGGGGGAGACC. The V gene is TRBV19, the J gene TRBJ2-5, with 9 bases identical to TRBD1. The read ends 3 residues before the CDR3 terminus; that terminus is restored from the germline J gene. The germline V gene has CDR1 LNHDA and CDR2 SQIVND (reference sequence). The junction had 2 bases not matched to a gene; V was cut back by 4 bases and J by 5 bases. The CDR3 extends over 13 amino acids.

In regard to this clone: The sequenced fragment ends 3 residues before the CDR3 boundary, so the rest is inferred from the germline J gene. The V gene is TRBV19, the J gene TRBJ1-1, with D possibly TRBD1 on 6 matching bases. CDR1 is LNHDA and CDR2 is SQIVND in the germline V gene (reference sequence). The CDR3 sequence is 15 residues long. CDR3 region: CASSIQGRANEKAFF. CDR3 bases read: TGTGCCAGTAGTATTCAGGGGCGGGCTAATGAAAAA.

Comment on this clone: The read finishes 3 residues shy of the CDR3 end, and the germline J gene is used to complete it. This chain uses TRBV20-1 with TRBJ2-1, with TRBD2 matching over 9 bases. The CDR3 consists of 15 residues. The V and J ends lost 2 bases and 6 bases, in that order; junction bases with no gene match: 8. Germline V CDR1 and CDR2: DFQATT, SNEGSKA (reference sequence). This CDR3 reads CSARSIAGAVNEQFF. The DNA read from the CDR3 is TGCAGTGCTAGATCCATAGCGGGAGCCGTCAATGAG.

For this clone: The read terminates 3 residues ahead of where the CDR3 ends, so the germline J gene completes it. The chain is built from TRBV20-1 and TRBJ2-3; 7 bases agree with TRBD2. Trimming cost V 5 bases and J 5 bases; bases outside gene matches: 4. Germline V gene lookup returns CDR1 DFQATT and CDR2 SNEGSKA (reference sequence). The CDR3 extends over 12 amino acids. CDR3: CSAPPGGDTQYF. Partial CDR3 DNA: TGCAGTGCTCCCCCGGGGGGAGATACG.

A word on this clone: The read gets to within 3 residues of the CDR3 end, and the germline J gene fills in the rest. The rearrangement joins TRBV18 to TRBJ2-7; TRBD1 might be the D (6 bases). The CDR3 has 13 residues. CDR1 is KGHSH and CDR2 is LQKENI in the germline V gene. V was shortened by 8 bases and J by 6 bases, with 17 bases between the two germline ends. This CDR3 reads CASRTVRGGEQYF. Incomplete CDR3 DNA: TGTGCCAGCAGGACAGTCCGAGGGGGCGAG.

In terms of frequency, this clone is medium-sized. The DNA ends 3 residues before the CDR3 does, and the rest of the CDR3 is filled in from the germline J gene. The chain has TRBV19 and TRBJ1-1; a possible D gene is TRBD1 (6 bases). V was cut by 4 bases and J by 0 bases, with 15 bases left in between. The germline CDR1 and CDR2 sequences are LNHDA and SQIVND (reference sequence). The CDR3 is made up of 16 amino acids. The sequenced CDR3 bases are TGTGCCAGTAGTAACCGGGACATTGGCATGAACACTGAA. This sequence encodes CASSNRDIGMNTE. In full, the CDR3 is CASSNRDIGMNTEAFF.

CDR3 sequence reads: CASSRGLENTGELFF. Incomplete CDR3 DNA: TGCGCCAGCAGCCGCGGACTAGAGAACACCGGGGAG. The J gene is TRBJ2-2, the V gene TRBV5-1, with TRBD2 identical over 7 bases. The read terminates 3 residues ahead of where the CDR3 ends, so the germline J gene completes it. V shed 4 bases and J 1 base; nucleotides not matched to a gene: 4. In germline, CDR1 is SGHRS, CDR2 YFSETQ. The CDR3 totals 15 residues.

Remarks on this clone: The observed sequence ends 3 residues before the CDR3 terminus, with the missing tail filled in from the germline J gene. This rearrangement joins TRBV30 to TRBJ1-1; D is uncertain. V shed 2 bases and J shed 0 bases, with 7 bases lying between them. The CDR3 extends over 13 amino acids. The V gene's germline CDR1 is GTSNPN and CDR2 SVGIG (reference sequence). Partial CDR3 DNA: TGTGCCTGGAGTAACGGTATGAACACTGAA. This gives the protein CAWSNGMNTE. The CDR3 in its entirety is CAWSNGMNTEAFF.

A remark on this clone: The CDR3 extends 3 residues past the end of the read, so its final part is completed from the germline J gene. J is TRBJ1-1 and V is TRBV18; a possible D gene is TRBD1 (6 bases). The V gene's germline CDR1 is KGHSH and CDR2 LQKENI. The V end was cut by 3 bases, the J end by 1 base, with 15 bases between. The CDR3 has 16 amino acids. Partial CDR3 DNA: TGTGCCAGCTCACCGGGGGCCTCCGGAGCGAACACTGAA. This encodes CASSPGASGANTE. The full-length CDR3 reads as CASSPGASGANTEAFF.

CDR3 amino acids: CASSSASRGANSPLFF. The part of the CDR3 DNA that was read is TGTGCCAGCAGCTCAGCCAGCAGGGGTGCTAATTCACCG. V gene TRBV7-2 combines with J gene TRBJ2-2, with D maybe TRBD1 (6 bases). The read falls 3 residues short of the CDR3 end, and the missing part is taken from the germline J gene. This CDR3 has 16 residues. Germline loops: CDR1 SGHTA, CDR2 FQGNSA.

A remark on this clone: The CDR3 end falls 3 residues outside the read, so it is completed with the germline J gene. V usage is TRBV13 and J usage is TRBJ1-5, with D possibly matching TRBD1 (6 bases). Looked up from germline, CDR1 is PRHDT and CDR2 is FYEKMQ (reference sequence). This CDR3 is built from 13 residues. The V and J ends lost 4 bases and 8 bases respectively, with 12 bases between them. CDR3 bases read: TGTGCCAGCAGCTATGGGAAGGGGGAGCCC. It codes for CASSYGKGEP. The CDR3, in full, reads CASSYGKGEPQHF.

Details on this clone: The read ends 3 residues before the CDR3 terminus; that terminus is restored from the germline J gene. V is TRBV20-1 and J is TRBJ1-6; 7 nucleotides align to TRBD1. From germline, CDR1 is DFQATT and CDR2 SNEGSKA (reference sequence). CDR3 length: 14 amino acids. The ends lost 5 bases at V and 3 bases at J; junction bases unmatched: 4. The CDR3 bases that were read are TGCAGTGCTCGCAACAGGGGCTATAATTCACCC. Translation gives CSARNRGYNSP. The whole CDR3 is CSARNRGYNSPLHF.

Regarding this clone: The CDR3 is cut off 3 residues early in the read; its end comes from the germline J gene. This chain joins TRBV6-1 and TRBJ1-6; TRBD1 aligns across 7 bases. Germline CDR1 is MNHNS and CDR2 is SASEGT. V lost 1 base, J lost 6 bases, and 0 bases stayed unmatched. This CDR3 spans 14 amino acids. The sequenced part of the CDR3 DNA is TGTGCCAGCAGTGAAGGACAGGGTAATTCACCC. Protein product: CASSEGQGNSP. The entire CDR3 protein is CASSEGQGNSPLHF.

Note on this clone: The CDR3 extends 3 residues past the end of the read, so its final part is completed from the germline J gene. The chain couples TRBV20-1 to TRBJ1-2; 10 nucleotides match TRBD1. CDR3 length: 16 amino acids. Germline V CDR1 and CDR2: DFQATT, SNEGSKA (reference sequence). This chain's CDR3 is CSARDRGALAKNIYTF. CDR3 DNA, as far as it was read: TGCAGTGCCCGGGACAGGGGAGCCCTAGCCAAAAACATC.

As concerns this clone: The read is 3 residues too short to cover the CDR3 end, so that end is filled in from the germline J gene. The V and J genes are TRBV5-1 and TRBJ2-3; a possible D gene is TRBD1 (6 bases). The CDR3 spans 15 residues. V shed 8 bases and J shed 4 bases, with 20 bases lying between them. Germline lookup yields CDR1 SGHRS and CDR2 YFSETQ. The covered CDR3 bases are TGCGCCAGTACTACAGGGAATGGCGCATCAGATACG. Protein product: CASTTGNGASDT. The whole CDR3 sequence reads CASTTGNGASDTQYF.

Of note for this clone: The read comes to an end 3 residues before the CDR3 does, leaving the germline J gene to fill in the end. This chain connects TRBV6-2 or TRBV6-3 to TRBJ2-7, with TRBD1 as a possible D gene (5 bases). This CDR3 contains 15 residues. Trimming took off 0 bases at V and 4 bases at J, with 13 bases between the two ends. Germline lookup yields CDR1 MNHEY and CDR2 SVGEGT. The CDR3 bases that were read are TGTGCCAGCAGTTACTCGGGGCCTATCCTATACGAG. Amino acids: CASSYSGPILYE. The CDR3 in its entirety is CASSYSGPILYEQYF.

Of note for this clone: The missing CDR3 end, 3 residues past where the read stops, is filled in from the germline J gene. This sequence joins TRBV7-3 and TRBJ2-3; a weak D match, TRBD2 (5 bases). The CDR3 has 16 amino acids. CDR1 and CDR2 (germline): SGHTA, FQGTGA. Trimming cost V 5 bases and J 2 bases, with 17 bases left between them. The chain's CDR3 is CASSPSSGGFTDTQYF. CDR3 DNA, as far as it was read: TGTGCCAGCAGCCCCTCAAGCGGCGGATTCACAGATACG.

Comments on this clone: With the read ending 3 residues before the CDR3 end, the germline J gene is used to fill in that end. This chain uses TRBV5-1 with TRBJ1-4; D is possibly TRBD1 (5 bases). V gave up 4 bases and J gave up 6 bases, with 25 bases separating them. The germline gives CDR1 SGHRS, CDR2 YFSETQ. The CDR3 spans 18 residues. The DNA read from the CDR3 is TGCGCCAGCAGCCCAATTACACAACCGGGACTGATTGATGAAAAA. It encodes CASSPITQPGLIDEK. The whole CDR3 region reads CASSPITQPGLIDEKLFF.